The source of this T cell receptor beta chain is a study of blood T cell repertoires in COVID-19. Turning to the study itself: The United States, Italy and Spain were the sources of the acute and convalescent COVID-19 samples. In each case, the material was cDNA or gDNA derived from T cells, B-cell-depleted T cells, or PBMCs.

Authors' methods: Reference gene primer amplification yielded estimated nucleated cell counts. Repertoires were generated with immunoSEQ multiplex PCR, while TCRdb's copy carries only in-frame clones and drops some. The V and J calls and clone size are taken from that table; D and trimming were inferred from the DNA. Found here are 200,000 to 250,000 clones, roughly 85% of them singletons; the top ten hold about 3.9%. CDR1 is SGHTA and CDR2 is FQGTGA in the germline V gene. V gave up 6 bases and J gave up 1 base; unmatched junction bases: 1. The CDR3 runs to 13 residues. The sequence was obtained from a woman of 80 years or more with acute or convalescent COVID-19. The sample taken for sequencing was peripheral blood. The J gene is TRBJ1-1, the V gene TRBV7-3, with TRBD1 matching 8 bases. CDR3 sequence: CASSQGANTEAFF. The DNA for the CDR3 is TGTGCCAGCAGTCAGGGGGCGAACACTGAAGCTTTCTTT.